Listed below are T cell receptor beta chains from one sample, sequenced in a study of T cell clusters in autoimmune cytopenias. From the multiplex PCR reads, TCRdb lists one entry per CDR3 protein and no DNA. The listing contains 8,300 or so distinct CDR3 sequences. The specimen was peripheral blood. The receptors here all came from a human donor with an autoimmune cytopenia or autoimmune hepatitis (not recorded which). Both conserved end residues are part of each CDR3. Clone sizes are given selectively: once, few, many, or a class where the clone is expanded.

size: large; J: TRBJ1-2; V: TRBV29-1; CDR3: CSVARTGGEYGYTF
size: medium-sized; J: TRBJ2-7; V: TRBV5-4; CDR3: CASTSVPGQGAREQYF
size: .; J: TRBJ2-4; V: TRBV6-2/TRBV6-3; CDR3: CASTSWTPDRAKNIQYF
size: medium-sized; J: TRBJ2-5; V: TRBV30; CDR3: CAWSEDRVETQYF
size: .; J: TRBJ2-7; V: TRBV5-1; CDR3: CASSLDRTGFPYEQYF
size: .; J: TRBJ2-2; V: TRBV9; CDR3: CASSALGSGQGNTGELFF
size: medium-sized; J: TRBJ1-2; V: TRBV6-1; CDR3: CASTDRDRQNGYTF
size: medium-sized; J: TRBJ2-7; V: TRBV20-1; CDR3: CSARAGLARIYEQYF
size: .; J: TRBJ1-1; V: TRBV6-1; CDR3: CASSAPRAGTDEAFF
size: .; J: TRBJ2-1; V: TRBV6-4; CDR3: CASSDRGGGSYNEQFF
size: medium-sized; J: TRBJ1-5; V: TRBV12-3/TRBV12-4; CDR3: CASSLNPDQPQHF
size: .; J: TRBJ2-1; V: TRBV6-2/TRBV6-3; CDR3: CASSGLAVEQFF
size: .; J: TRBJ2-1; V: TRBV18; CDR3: CASSPPPWTFISGSEQFF
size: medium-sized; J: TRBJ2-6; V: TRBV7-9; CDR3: CASNNLWGSGANVLTF
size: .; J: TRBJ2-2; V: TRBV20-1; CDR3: CSARPAFGLAGGTGELFF
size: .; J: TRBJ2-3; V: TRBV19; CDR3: CASRDRANLGTDTQYF
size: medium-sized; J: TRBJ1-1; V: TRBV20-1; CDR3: CSATGHTEAFF
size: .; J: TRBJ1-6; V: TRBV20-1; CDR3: CSARDLAGSSYNSPLHF
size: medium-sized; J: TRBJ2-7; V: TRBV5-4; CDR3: CASSNILAGDEQYF
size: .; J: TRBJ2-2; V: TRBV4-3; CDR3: CASSQEGQITGELFF
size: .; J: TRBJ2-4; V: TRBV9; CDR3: CASSVGHDLAKNIQYF
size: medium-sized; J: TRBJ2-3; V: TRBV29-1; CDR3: CSAKIPTSGSFLRTQYF
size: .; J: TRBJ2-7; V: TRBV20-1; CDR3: CSARTGLSYEQYF
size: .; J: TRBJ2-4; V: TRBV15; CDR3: CATSPPDTRNIQYF
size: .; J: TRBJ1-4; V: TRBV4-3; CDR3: CASSQRQMINEKLFF
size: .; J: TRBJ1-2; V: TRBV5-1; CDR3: CASSLGTAEGYGYTF